The rows below give T cell receptor beta chains drawn from one sample of a study of control samples from healthy donors and cancer patients. Profiling relied on immunoSEQ multiplex PCR, and the TCRdb table lists in-frame clones only, not all of them. This sample carries roughly 450,000 clones, 80% to 95% of them seen once, and the ten largest clones take just under 6.5%. The sample was PBMCs. The receptor source for this set is a man between 40 and 49 years old with head and neck cancer. CDR3s include the opening cysteine and the closing phenylalanine or tryptophan. The D gene is left open where the match is weak. Where a row states a size, it is once, few, many or the class of an expanded clone; other rows omit it.

clone size	V gene	D gene	J gene	CDR3 protein	CDR3 DNA
-	TRBV11-2	-	TRBJ2-6	CASSLETSGANVLTF	TGTGCCAGCAGCTTAGAGACCTCTGGGGCCAACGTCCTGACTTTC
-	TRBV27	TRBD1	TRBJ2-7	CASSWTGVNEQYF	TGTGCCAGCAGTTGGACAGGGGTTAACGAGCAGTACTTC
-	TRBV5-1	-	TRBJ2-1	CASSLVPLTPSSYNEQFF	TGCGCCAGCAGCTTGGTCCCTCTGACCCCGAGCTCCTACAATGAGCAGTTCTTC
-	TRBV10-2	-	TRBJ2-5	CASSGGGDQYF	TGCGCCAGCAGTGGAGGTGGGGACCAGTACTTC
-	TRBV28	-	TRBJ1-5	CASRWGGSNPHVLHQPQHF	TGTGCCAGCAGGTGGGGGGGGTCCAACCCTCACGTCCTTCATCAGCCCCAGCATTTT
few	TRBV18	-	TRBJ1-1	CASSPKEMNTEAFF	TGTGCCAGCTCACCGAAGGAGATGAACACTGAAGCTTTCTTT
once	TRBV2	-	TRBJ2-1	CASSERPGPNEQFF	TGTGCCAGCAGTGAAAGGCCAGGGCCCAATGAGCAGTTCTTC
-	TRBV6-4	TRBD2	TRBJ2-3	CASSDVSGGSATQYF	TGTGCCAGCAGTGACGTTAGCGGGGGCTCTGCTACGCAGTATTTT
-	TRBV18	-	TRBJ2-1	CASSLYQLYNEQFF	TGTGCCAGCTCACTGTACCAGCTCTACAATGAGCAGTTCTTC
-	TRBV29-1	TRBD1	TRBJ1-1	CSGQGMNTEAFF	TGCAGCGGACAGGGGATGAACACTGAAGCTTTCTTT
-	TRBV10-1	-	TRBJ1-3	CASSDGGAAGNTIYF	TGCGCCAGCAGTGATGGCGGTGCCGCTGGAAACACCATATATTTT
-	TRBV27	-	TRBJ2-3	CASSLWSADTQYF	TGTGCCAGCAGTTTGTGGAGCGCAGATACGCAGTATTTT
-	TRBV4-2	-	TRBJ2-6	CASSQEDSGANVLTF	TGTGCCAGCAGCCAAGAAGACTCTGGGGCCAACGTCCTGACTTTC
-	TRBV7-9	TRBD1	TRBJ2-4	CASSSGTGGVNIQYF	TGTGCCAGCAGCTCCGGGACAGGGGGAGTAAACATTCAGTACTTC
-	TRBV6-1	TRBD2	TRBJ2-7	CASSEGLAGKYEQYF	TGTGCCAGCAGTGAAGGGCTAGCGGGGAAATACGAGCAGTACTTC
once	TRBV27	TRBD1	TRBJ2-7	CASSFRQGYEQYF	TGTGCCAGCAGTTTTAGACAGGGCTACGAGCAGTACTTC
-	TRBV7-9	TRBD1	TRBJ1-2	CASSQQGTYGYTF	TGTGCCAGCAGCCAACAGGGGACCTATGGCTACACCTTC
-	TRBV11-2	-	TRBJ2-3	CASSLSGDSSTDTQYF	TGTGCCAGCAGCTTATCGGGGGACTCTAGCACAGATACGCAGTATTTT
-	TRBV6-2/TRBV6-3	TRBD1	TRBJ1-5	CASSGPGQGNQPQHF	TGTGCCAGCAGTGGACCGGGACAGGGCAATCAGCCCCAGCATTTT
-	TRBV6-5	-	TRBJ1-3	CASSYVQPFSGNTIYF	TGTGCCAGCAGTTACGTACAGCCATTCTCTGGAAACACCATATATTTT
few	TRBV18	TRBD1	TRBJ1-5	CASSLDRGPSGPQHF	TGTGCCAGCTCACTGGACAGGGGTCCCTCTGGGCCCCAGCATTTT
-	TRBV5-1	-	TRBJ1-1	CASSLDGYTEAFF	TGCGCCAGCAGCTTGGACGGGTACACTGAAGCTTTCTTT
-	TRBV30	-	TRBJ1-4	CAWEQDYNEKLFF	TGTGCCTGGGAACAGGACTATAATGAAAAACTGTTTTTT
-	TRBV5-1	-	TRBJ1-5	CASSLAPGANSNQPQHF	TGCGCCAGCAGCTTGGCCCCGGGGGCTAATAGCAATCAGCCCCAGCATTTT
-	TRBV12-3/TRBV12-4	TRBD1	TRBJ2-1	CASSRGQGEFF	TGTGCCAGCAGCAGAGGACAGGGAGAGTTCTTC
-	TRBV7-9	-	TRBJ1-4	CASSLDGGATNEKLFF	TGTGCCAGCAGCCTCGACGGGGGGGCAACTAATGAAAAACTGTTTTTT
-	TRBV13	-	TRBJ2-1	CASSFESNEQFF	TGTGCCAGCAGCTTCGAAAGCAATGAGCAGTTCTTC